This T cell receptor beta chain was identified during a study of cytomegalovirus exposure and HLA in healthy donors. Researchers ran the PCR with 60 Vbeta and 13 Jbeta primers. Libraries were prepared by immunoSEQ multiplex PCR; TCRdb keeps only in-frame clonotypes and omits some of them. The table has 150,000 to 200,000 clones, under 70% seen once; the top ten hold under 11%. The CDR3 has 14 residues. Per the germline V gene, CDR1 is SGHRS and CDR2 is YFSETQ. V lost 4 bases and J 5 bases, leaving 13 bases between the germline ends. The chain is built from TRBV5-1 and TRBJ1-5; D may be TRBD1 (5 bases). This TCR was recovered from a man aged 30-40 years in good health and CMV-seropositive. Sequenced: PBMCs. This CDR3 reads CASSQASGDQPQHF. DNA for the CDR3: TGCGCCAGCAGCCAAGCATCGGGGGATCAGCCCCAGCATTTT.